This T cell receptor beta chain derives from a study of T cells after yellow fever vaccination. One entry per CDR3 protein results from TCRdb running MiXCR on the 5' RACE reads. This sample has roughly 350,000 distinct CDR3 sequences, with 4.1% found just once. This clonotype has a handful of counts. Germline CDR1 and CDR2: MNHEY and SVGEGT. The CDR3 extends over 15 amino acids. The V and J ends lost 0 bases and 5 bases, in that order; junction bases with no gene match: 4. The sequence came from a man younger than 35 who received the YFV17D yellow fever vaccine. The chain uses TRBV6-2 or TRBV6-3 and TRBJ1-5, with 7 bases lining up with TRBD1. The material was PBMCs, obtained 5 days after the yellow fever booster vaccination. CDR3 amino acids: CASSYSGTDHQPQHF. CDR3 DNA sequence: TGTGCCAGCAGTTACTCTGGGACAGACCATCAGCCCCAGCATTTT.